This T cell receptor (beta chain) was identified during a study of glioma-infiltrating T cells. General study findings and limits: Non-neoplastic patients had below-expected tissue-blood divergence, while all gliomas exceeded expectation. CDR3 overlap between tissue and blood was very small.

This clonotype has more than one count but fewer than ten. Its cognate antigen is unknown. Using RNA template, CDR3s of TCR alpha and beta were amplified with iRepertoire arm-PCR. One-step reverse transcription and amplification started from around 100-400 ng of tissue mRNA or PBMC total RNA. TCRdb fed the multiplex PCR reads into MiXCR, producing one record per CDR3 protein. The sample shows about 140,000 distinct CDR3 sequences, approximately 40% of them seen only once. The CDR3 has 15 residues. Germline V gene data show CDR1 as MNHEY and CDR2 as SMNVEV (reference sequence). V dropped 4 bases and J dropped 0 bases, with 13 bases sitting between them.

Specimen: glioma tissue, nonneoplastic brain tissue, or PBMCs (not recorded which). The gene calls are TRBV27 and TRBJ2-7, with D perhaps assigned TRBD1 or TRBD2 (6 bases each). The receptor comes from a human donor with low-grade glioma or glioblastoma, undergoing nonglioma brain surgery, or in good health (not recorded which). CDR3 in amino acids: CASSWTAGSSYEQYF. CDR3 sequence (DNA): TGTGCCAGCAGTTGGACAGCCGGGAGCTCCTACGAGCAGTACTTC.